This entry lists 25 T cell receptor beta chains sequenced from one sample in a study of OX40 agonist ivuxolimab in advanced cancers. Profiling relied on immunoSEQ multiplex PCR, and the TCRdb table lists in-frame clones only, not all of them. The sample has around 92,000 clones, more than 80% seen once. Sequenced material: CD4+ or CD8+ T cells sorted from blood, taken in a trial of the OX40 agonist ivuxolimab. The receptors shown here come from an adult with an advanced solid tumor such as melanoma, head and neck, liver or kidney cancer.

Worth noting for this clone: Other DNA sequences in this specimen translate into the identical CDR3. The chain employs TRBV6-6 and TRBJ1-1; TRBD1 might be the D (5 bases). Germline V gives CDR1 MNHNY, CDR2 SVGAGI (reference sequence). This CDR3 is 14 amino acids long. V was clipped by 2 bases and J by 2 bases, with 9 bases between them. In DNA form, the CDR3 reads TGTGCCAGCAGTTACGATGGGGGTAACACTGAAGCTTTCTTT. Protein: CASSYDGGNTEAFF.

In DNA, the CDR3 is TGCAGCGTCTTTAGTGGGGACTACGAGCAGTACTTC. This sequence encodes CSVFSGDYEQYF. This chain uses TRBV29-1 with TRBJ2-7; the D is unclear. Germline V lookup: CDR1 SQVTM, CDR2 ANQGSEA. Deletions cut 6 bases from V and 3 bases from J, with 12 bases between. The CDR3 loop spans 12 amino acids.

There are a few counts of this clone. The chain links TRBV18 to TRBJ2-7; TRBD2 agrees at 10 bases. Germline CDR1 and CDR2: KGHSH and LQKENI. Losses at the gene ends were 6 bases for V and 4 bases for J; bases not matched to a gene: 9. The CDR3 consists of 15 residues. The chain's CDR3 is CASSPGLADVYEQYV. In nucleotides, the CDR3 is TGTGCCAGCTCGCCCGGACTAGCGGACGTTTACGAGCAGTACGTC.

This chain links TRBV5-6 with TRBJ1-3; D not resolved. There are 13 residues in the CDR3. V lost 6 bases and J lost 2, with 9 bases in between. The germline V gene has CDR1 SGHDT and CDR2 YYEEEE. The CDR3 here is CASTRGAGNTIYF. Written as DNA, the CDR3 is TGTGCCAGCACCCGGGGTGCTGGAAACACCATATATTTT.

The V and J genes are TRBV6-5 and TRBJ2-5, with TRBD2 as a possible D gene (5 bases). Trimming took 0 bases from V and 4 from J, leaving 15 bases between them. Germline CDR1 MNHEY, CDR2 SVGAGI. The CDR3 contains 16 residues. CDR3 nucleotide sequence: TGTGCCAGCAGTTACTCGGCCCATCCGGCGGGAGAGACCCAGTACTTC. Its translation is CASSYSAHPAGETQYF.

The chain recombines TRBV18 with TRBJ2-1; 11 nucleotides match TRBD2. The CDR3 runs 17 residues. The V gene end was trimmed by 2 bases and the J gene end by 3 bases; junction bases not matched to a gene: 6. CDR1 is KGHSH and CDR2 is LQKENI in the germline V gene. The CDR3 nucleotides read TGTGCCAGCTCACCAAGAACCGGGACTAGCGGCTACAATGAGCAGTTCTTC. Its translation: CASSPRTGTSGYNEQFF.

Here the CDR3 reads CASSMGQATNEKLFF. CDR3 DNA sequence: TGTGCCAGCAGCATGGGACAGGCAACTAATGAAAAACTGTTTTTT. V gene TRBV7-2 combines with J gene TRBJ1-4; 8 bases agree with TRBD1. The germline V gene encodes CDR1 SGHTA and CDR2 FQGNSA. V lost 5 bases and J lost 0; bases outside the gene matches: 2. The CDR3 contains 15 residues.

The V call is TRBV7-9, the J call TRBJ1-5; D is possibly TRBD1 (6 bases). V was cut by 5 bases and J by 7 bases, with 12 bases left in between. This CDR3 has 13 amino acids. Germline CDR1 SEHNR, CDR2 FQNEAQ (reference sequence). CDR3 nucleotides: TGTGCCAGCAGCCAACAGGGAGGCCAGCCCCAGCATTTT. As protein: CASSQQGGQPQHF. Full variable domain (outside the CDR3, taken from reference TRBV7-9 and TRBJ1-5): DTGVSQNPRHKITKRGQNVTFRCDPISEHNRLYWYRQTLGQGPEFLTYFQNEAQLEKSRLLSDRFSAERPKGSFSTLEIQRTEQGDSAMYLCASSQQGGQPQHFGDGTRLSIL.

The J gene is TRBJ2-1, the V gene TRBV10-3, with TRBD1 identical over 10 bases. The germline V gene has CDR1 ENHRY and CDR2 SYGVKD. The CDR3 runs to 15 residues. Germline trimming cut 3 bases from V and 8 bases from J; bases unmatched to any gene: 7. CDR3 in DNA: TGTGCCATCAGTGACCGGGACAGGGGATTGCATGAGCAGTTCTTC. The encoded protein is CAISDRDRGLHEQFF.

The CDR3 DNA is TGCGCCAGCAGCCCAGGGGCAAGGAGGGGTGAGACCCAGTACTTC. It codes for CASSPGARRGETQYF. The rearrangement links TRBV4-3 to TRBJ2-5; D could derive from TRBD1 or TRBD2 (6 bases each). Germline lookup yields CDR1 LGHNA and CDR2 YSLEER. V dropped 4 bases and J dropped 5 bases, with 17 bases sitting between them. This CDR3 has 15 amino acids.

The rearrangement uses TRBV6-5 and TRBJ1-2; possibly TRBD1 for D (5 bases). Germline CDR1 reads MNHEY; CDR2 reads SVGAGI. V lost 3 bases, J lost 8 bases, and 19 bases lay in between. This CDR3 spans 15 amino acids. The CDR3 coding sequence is TGTGCCAGCAGTTATGAGTATCCGGCAGGGCAAGGCTACACCTTC. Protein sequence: CASSYEYPAGQGYTF.

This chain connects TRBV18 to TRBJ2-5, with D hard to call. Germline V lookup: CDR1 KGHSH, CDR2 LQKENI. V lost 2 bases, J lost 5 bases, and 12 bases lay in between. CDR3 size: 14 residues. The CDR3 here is CASSPEMGVETQYF. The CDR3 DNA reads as TGTGCCAGCTCACCAGAAATGGGTGTTGAGACCCAGTACTTC.

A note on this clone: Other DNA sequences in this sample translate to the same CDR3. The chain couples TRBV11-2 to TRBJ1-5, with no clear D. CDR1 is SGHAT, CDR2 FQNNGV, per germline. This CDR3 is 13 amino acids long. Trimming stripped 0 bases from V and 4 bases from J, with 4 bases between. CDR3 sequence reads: CASSLDSNQPQHF. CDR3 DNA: TGTGCCAGCAGCTTAGACAGTAATCAGCCCCAGCATTTT.

CDR3 DNA: TGCGCCAGCAGCCAAGAGGGACCGGTCGACACAGATACGCAGTATTTT. Translated, it gives CASSQEGPVDTDTQYF. This chain connects TRBV4-1 to TRBJ2-3; D tentatively reads TRBD1 or TRBD2 (5 bases each). CDR1 is MGHRA and CDR2 is YSYEKL in the germline V gene. The CDR3 has 16 residues. The ends were cut back, 0 bases at V and 2 bases at J, with 12 bases in the middle.

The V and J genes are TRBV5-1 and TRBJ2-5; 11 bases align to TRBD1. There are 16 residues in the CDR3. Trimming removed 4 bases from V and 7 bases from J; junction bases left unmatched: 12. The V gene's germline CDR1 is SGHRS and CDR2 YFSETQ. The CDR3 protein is CASSGKPGQGGRTQYF. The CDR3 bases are TGCGCCAGCAGCGGAAAACCGGGACAGGGGGGACGGACCCAGTACTTC.

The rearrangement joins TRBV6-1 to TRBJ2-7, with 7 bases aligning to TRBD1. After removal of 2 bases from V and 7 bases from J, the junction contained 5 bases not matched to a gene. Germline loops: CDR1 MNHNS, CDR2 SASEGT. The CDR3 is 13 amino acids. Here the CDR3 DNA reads TGTGCCAGCAGTGAAAGACAGGGCTGGGAGCAGTACGTC. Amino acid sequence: CASSERQGWEQYV.

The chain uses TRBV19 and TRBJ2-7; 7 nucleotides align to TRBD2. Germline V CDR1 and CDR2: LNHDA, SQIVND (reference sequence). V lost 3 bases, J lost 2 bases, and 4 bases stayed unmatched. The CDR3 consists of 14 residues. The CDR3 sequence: CASSIRLATYEQYF. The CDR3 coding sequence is TGTGCCAGTAGTATTCGACTAGCTACCTACGAGCAGTACTTC.

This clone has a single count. CDR3 loop: CASSLGQTGQETQYF. The CDR3 DNA reads TGCGCCAGCAGCTTGGGACAAACAGGGCAAGAGACCCAGTACTTC. The chain links TRBV5-1 to TRBJ2-5; a weak D match, TRBD1 (6 bases). The CDR3 covers 15 residues. V was clipped by 0 bases and J by 2 bases, with 11 bases between them. CDR1 SGHRS and CDR2 YFSETQ come from the germline V gene.

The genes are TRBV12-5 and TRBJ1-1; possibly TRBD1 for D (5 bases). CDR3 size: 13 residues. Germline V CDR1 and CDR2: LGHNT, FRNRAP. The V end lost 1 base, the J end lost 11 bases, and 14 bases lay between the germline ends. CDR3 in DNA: TGTGCTAGTGGTTTGGCGGGGGGGGATTGGGCTTTCTTT. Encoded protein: CASGLAGGDWAFF.

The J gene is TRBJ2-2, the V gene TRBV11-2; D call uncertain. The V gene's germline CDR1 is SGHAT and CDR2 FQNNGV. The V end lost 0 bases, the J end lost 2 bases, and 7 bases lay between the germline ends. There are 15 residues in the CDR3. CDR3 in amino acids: CASSLDQFNTGELFF. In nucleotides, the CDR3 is TGTGCCAGCAGCTTAGATCAATTTAACACCGGGGAGCTGTTTTTT.

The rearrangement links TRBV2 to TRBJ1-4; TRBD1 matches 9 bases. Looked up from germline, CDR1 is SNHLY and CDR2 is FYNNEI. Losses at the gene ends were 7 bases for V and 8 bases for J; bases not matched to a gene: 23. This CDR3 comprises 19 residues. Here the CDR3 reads CASTRLRDRDPTRSEKLFF. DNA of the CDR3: TGTGCCAGCACTAGACTAAGGGACAGGGACCCCACTAGAAGCGAAAAACTGTTTTTT. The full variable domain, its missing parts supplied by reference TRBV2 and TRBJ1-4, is EPEVTQTPSHQVTQMGQEVILRCVPISNHLYFYWYRQILGQKVEFLVSFYNNEISEKSEIFDDQFSVERPDGSNFTLKIRSTKLEDSAMYFCASTRLRDRDPTRSEKLFFGSGTQLSVL.

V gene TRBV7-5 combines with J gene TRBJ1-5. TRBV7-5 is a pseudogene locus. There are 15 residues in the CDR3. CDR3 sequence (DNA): TGTGTCAGAAGCTTAACGGGGTCTTGGGATCAGCCCCAGCATTTT. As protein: CVRSLTGSWDQPQHF.

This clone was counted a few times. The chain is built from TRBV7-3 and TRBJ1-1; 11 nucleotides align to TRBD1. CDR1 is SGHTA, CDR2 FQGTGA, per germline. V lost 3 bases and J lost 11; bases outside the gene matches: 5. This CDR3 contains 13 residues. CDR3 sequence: CASSLDRGRRAFF. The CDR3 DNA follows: TGTGCCAGCAGCTTGGACAGGGGGCGCAGGGCTTTCTTT.

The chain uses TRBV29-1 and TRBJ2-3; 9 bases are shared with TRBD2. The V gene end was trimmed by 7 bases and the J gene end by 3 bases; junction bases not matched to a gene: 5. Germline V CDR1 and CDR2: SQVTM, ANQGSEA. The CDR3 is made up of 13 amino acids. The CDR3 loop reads CSAGTSNTDTQYF. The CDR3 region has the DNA TGCAGCGCCGGGACTAGCAATACAGATACGCAGTATTTT.

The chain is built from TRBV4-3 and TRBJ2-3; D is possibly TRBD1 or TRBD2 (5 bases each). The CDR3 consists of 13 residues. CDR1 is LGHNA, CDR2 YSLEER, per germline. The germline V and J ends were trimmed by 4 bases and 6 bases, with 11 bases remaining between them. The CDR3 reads CASSLGRSDTQYF. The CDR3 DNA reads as TGCGCCAGCAGCCTGGGACGCAGCGATACGCAGTATTTT.